Included here is one TCR beta chain sequence, with context. The record originates from a study of blood T cell repertoires in COVID-19. The protocol was immunoSEQ multiplex PCR, while the TCRdb copy is restricted to in-frame clones and leaves out a portion. The table shows about 140,000 clones, with more than 85% occurring only once. Germline loops: CDR1 MNHEY, CDR2 SVGAGI. The CDR3 loop spans 13 amino acids. V was shortened by 5 bases and J by 3 bases, with 9 bases between the two germline ends. The chain couples TRBV6-5 to TRBJ2-3, with D hard to call. Sequenced: peripheral blood. This sequence originates from a man aged 60 to 75 with active or convalescent COVID-19. The CDR3 protein is CASSRVWTDTQYF. The CDR3 region has the DNA TGTGCCAGCAGTCGGGTTTGGACAGATACGCAGTATTTT.